The TCR beta chain under discussion was sequenced for a study of blood T cell repertoires in COVID-19. The overall study: The samples span acute and convalescent COVID-19 from the United States, Italy and Spain. In each case, the material was cDNA or gDNA derived from T cells, B-cell-depleted T cells, or PBMCs.

This clone was detected only once. The CDR3 contains 16 residues. V was clipped by 3 bases and J by 5 bases, with 19 bases between them. CDR1 is MNHEY and CDR2 is SMNVEV in the germline V gene (reference sequence). Method: immunoSEQ multiplex PCR; TCRdb's copy keeps in-frame clones and lacks some. The table shows 200,000 to 250,000 clones, with around 86% occurring only once. The chain recombines TRBV27 with TRBJ1-2; D remains unclear. The sequenced sample consisted of peripheral blood. This sequence originates from a woman of 80 years or more with COVID-19, enrolled during active disease. The CDR3 protein is CASSFRLKVREYGYTF. The CDR3 DNA sequence: TGTGCCAGCAGTTTTAGACTTAAGGTTCGGGAGTATGGCTACACCTTC.